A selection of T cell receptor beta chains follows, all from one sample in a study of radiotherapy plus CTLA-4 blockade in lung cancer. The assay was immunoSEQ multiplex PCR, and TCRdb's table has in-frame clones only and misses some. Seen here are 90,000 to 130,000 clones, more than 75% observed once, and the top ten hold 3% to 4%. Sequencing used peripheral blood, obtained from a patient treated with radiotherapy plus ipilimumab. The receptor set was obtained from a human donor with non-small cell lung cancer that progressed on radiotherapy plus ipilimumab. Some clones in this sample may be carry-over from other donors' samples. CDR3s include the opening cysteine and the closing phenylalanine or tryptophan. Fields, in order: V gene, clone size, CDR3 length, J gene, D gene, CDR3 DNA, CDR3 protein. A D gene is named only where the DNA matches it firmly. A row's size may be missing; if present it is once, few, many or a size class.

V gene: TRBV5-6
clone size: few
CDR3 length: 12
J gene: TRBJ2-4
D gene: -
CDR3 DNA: TGTGCCAGCAGCCAAGCCGGGGACATTCAGTACTTC
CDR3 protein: CASSQAGDIQYF

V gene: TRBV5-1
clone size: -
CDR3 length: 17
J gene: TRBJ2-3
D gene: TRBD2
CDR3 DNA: TGCGCCAGCAAATTGCCGTCCAGCGGGGGGCCAACAGATACGCAGTATTTT
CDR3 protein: CASKLPSSGGPTDTQYF

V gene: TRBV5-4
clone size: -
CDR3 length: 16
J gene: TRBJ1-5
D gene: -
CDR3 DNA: TGTGCCAGCAGCTTGGGGGGGATTGGACCTAACCAGCCCCAGCATTTT
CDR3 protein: CASSLGGIGPNQPQHF

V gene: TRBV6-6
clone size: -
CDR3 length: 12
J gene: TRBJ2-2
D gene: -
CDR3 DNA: TGTGCCAGCAGTTACAGAGGCGGGGAGCTGTTTTTT
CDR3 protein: CASSYRGGELFF

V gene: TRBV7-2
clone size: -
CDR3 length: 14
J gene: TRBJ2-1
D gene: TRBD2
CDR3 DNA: TGTGCCACCCAGCTTGGAAGGGAGGGCAATGAGCAGTTCTTC
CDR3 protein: CATQLGREGNEQFF

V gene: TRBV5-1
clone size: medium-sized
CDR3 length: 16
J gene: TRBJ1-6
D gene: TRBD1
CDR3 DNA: TGCGCCAGCAGCTTGAGGACAGGGAGTTTAAATTCACCCCTCCACTTT
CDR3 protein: CASSLRTGSLNSPLHF

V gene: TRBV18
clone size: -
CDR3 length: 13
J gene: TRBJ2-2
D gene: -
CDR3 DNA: TGTGCCAGCTCACTTACCCGAGCCGGGGAGCTGTTTTTT
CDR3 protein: CASSLTRAGELFF

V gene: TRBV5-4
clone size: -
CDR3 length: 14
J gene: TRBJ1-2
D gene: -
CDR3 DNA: TGTGCCAGCAGCAACCGGGACACTAACTATGGCTACACCTTC
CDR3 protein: CASSNRDTNYGYTF

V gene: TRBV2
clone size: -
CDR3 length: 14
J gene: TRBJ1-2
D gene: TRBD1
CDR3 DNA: TGTGCCAGCAGGGCGGTTACAGGGGGCCGTGGCTACACCTTC
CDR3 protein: CASRAVTGGRGYTF

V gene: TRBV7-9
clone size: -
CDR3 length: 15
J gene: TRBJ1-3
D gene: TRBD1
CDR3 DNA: TGTGCCAGCAGCTTTACAGGGGCCTCTGGAAACACCATATATTTT
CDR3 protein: CASSFTGASGNTIYF

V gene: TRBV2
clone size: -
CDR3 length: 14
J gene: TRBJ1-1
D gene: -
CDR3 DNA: TGTGCCAGCAGTGAACAGAGGGAGGGCACTGAAGCTTTCTTT
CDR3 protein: CASSEQREGTEAFF

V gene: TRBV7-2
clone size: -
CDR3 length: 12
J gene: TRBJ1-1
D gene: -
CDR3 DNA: TGTGCCAGCACCCTCGGTTGGACTGAAGCTTTCTTT
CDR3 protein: CASTLGWTEAFF

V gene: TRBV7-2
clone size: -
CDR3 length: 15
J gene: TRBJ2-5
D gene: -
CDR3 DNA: TGTGCCAGCAGCTTAGTGGCGAGCCAGATAGAGACCCAGTACTTC
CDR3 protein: CASSLVASQIETQYF

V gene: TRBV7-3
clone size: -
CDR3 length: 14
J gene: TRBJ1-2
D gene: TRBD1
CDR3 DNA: TGTGCCAGCAGCGCAACAGGGGGCAGCTATGGCTACACCTTC
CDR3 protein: CASSATGGSYGYTF

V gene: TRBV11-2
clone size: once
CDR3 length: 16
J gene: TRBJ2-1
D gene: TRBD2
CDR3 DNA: TGTGCCAGCAGCTTAGTGGGACTAGGATCCTACAATGAGCAGTTCTTC
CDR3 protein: CASSLVGLGSYNEQFF

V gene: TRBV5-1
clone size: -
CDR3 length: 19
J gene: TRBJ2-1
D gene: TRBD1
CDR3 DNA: TGCGCCAGCAGCATACCGGGACAGGGTATCAAGACAGGCTACAATGAGCAGTTCTTC
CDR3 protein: CASSIPGQGIKTGYNEQFF

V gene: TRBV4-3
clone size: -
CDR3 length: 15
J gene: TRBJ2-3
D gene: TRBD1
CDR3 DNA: TGCGCCAGCAGCCGAGGGACAGGGGGCATTAATACGCAGTATTTT
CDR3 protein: CASSRGTGGINTQYF

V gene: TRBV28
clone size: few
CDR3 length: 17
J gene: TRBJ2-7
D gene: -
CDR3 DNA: TGTGCCAGCAGTTTATTAGACAGGAATAGGCGGAGGAACGAGCAGTACTTC
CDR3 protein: CASSLLDRNRRRNEQYF

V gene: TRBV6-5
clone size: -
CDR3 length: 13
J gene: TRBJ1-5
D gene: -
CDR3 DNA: TGTGCCAGCAGTGAAGCCCCAAATCAGCCCCAGCATTTT
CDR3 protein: CASSEAPNQPQHF

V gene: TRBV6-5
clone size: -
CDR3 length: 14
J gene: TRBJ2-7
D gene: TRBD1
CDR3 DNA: TGTGCCAGCAGTCGTTGGGACAGAACATACGAGCAGTACTTC
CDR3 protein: CASSRWDRTYEQYF

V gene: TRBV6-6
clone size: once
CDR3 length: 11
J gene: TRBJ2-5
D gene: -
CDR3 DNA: TGTGCCAGCACCCTGAGCGAGACCCAGTACTTC
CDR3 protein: CASTLSETQYF

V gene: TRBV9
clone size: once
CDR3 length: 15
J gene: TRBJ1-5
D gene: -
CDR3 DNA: TGTGCCAGCAGCCCCCAACTAGGGAGCAATCAGCCCCAGCATTTT
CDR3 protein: CASSPQLGSNQPQHF